One and the same sample provided the 32 T cell receptor beta chains below, sequenced in a study of T cells after yellow fever vaccination. TCRdb used MiXCR to reprocess the 5' RACE reads, holding one entry per CDR3 protein. The profile shows 350,000 to 450,000 distinct CDR3 sequences, about 6.2% of them singletons. The specimen was PBMCs, collected 5 days after the yellow fever booster vaccination. These receptors were collected from a man in his thirties or forties who received the YFV17D yellow fever vaccine.

This clonotype was detected ten times or more. The chain carries TRBV20-1 and TRBJ2-7; D possibly corresponds to TRBD1 (6 bases). Per the germline V gene, CDR1 is DFQATT and CDR2 is SNEGSKA (reference sequence). The CDR3 is made up of 12 amino acids. Trimming took off 5 bases at V and 1 base at J, with 9 bases between the two ends. The CDR3 region is CSAGDISYEQYF. The CDR3 nucleotides are TGCAGTGCTGGGGACATTTCCTACGAGCAGTACTTC.

The rearrangement links TRBV20-1 to TRBJ1-4; 11 bases match TRBD1. The CDR3 extends over 15 amino acids. The V gene's germline CDR1 is DFQATT and CDR2 SNEGSKA (reference sequence). Germline trimming cut 5 bases from V and 7 bases from J; bases unmatched to any gene: 9. The CDR3 sequence is CSAHLAGTGGEKLFF. The CDR3 coding sequence is TGCAGTGCTCACTTGGCCGGGACAGGGGGTGAAAAACTGTTTTTT.

The chain employs TRBV25-1 and TRBJ2-3, with D perhaps TRBD1 or TRBD2 (5 bases each). V gave up 2 bases and J gave up 4 bases, with 13 bases separating them. This CDR3 region has 15 residues. The germline gives CDR1 MGHDK, CDR2 SYGVNS. The CDR3, as DNA: TGTGCCAGCAGTGAAGGGTCGTGGGACGCAGATACGCAGTATTTT. Protein product: CASSEGSWDADTQYF.

This clonotype came up many times. The gene calls are TRBV28 and TRBJ2-7; D gene uncertain. V lost 4 bases and J 4 bases, leaving 8 bases between the germline ends. Germline assignment: CDR1 MDHEN and CDR2 SYDVKM. The CDR3 sequence is 12 residues long. The CDR3 sequence: CASSSPPYEQYF. The CDR3 DNA reads as TGTGCCAGCAGTTCCCCCCCTTACGAGCAGTACTTC.

This clonotype has more than one count but fewer than ten. The chain uses TRBV25-1 and TRBJ2-1; TRBD1 matches 10 bases. The CDR3 length is 14 residues. V lost 4 bases to trimming and J lost 5 bases; unmatched junction nucleotides: 2. CDR1 is MGHDK and CDR2 is SYGVNS in the germline V gene. The chain's CDR3 is CASSGDRGHNEQFF. In nucleotides, the CDR3 is TGTGCCAGCAGTGGGGACAGGGGCCACAATGAGCAGTTCTTC.

Many counts were recorded for this clonotype. CDR3 nucleotide sequence: TGTGCCAGCAGCCCAGACAGGGGGCTGGACGGGGAGCTGTTTTTT. Residues: CASSPDRGLDGELFF. V and J are TRBV5-5 and TRBJ2-2; TRBD1 agrees at 10 bases. Germline values: CDR1 SGHKS, CDR2 YYEKEE (reference sequence). The CDR3 consists of 15 residues. The ends lost 4 bases at V and 7 bases at J; junction bases unmatched: 7. The variable domain in full, with the rest retrieved from reference TRBV5-5 and TRBJ2-2, is DAGVTQSPTHLIKTRGQQVTLRCSPISGHKSVSWYQQVLGQGPQFIFQYYEKEERGRGNFPDRFSARQFPNYSSELNVNALLLGDSALYLCASSPDRGLDGELFFGEGSRLTVL.

The chain is built from TRBV29-1 and TRBJ2-5; unclear D gene. There are 10 residues in the CDR3. V was pared by 5 bases and J by 5 bases, with 6 bases between. Germline loops: CDR1 SQVTM, CDR2 ANQGSEA. This CDR3 is CSVRIETQYF. The CDR3 DNA reads as TGCAGCGTTAGAATCGAGACCCAGTACTTC.

This clonotype has ten or more counts. This chain connects TRBV12-3 or TRBV12-4 to TRBJ2-1, with 10 positions matching TRBD2. This CDR3 comprises 14 residues. J was trimmed by 9 bases and V by 9 bases; bases with no gene match: 11. The CDR3 loop is CASQPLAGVGEQFF. CDR3 sequence (DNA): TGTGCCAGTCAGCCTCTAGCGGGAGTCGGTGAGCAGTTCTTC.

In this sample, this clonotype turned up many times. V gene TRBV6-2 or TRBV6-3 combines with J gene TRBJ2-7, with TRBD2 identical over 8 bases. This CDR3 comprises 14 residues. Germline V lookup: CDR1 MNHEY, CDR2 SVGEGT. V dropped 6 bases and J dropped 6; count of bases not matched to a gene: 10. Here the CDR3 DNA reads TGTGCCAGCAGAACTAGCGGAGCAACAACCGAGCAGTACTTC. Its translation is CASRTSGATTEQYF.

This clonotype was found a few times. The V call is TRBV6-2 or TRBV6-3, the J call TRBJ1-5; D remains ambiguous. V lost 8 bases, J lost 3 bases, and 11 bases lay in between. The CDR3 contains 13 residues. Germline CDR1 and CDR2: MNHEY and SVGEGT. Written as DNA, the CDR3 is TGTGCCAGCTCCCCGCAATACAATCAGCCCCAGCATTTT. Amino acid sequence: CASSPQYNQPQHF.

The chain couples TRBV30 to TRBJ2-2, with D unclear. Germline values: CDR1 GTSNPN, CDR2 SVGIG (reference sequence). The CDR3 covers 12 residues. Trimming cost V 2 bases and J 9 bases, with 10 bases left between them. DNA of the CDR3: TGTGCCTGGAGTCTGGTGCACAGGGAGCTGTTTTTT. It is translated as CAWSLVHRELFF.

The chain carries TRBV2 and TRBJ1-6; D remains unclear. Germline V lookup: CDR1 SNHLY, CDR2 FYNNEI. Trimming left V 11 bases short and J 7 bases short, with 12 bases between. CDR3 length: 12 amino acids. CDR3 sequence reads: CAFCLPNSPLHF. DNA of the CDR3: TGTGCCTTCTGTCTCCCCAATTCACCCCTCCACTTT.

The genes are TRBV6-1 and TRBJ1-1; 10 nucleotides line up with TRBD1. CDR1 and CDR2 (germline): MNHNS, SASEGT. Germline trimming cut 8 bases from V and 7 bases from J; bases unmatched to any gene: 10. This CDR3 has 14 residues. The CDR3 DNA is TGTGCCAGCGAGACCCGACAGGGGGCAATTGAAGCTTTCTTT. It codes for CASETRQGAIEAFF.

This clonotype has at least ten counts. The chain combines TRBV10-3 with TRBJ2-1; 12 nucleotides match TRBD2. Germline CDR1 is ENHRY and CDR2 is SYGVKD. V lost 10 bases and J lost 9; bases outside the gene matches: 7. CDR3 size: 13 residues. CDR3 sequence: CASLAGGTGEQFF. Here the CDR3 DNA reads TGTGCCAGCCTAGCGGGAGGGACAGGTGAGCAGTTCTTC.

The V and J genes are TRBV19 and TRBJ2-1; D call uncertain. Germline lookup yields CDR1 LNHDA and CDR2 SQIVND (reference sequence). This CDR3 has 15 amino acids. V lost 9 bases and J lost 2, with 17 bases in between. The CDR3 DNA reads TGTGCCAGCACGCCTAGGTCCACTACCTACAATGAGCAGTTCTTC. Translating gives CASTPRSTTYNEQFF.

Only a few counts were recorded for this clonotype. The V call is TRBV27, the J call TRBJ2-7, with 7 bases fitting TRBD2. Unmatched junction bases numbered 18, after V lost 4 bases and J lost 6 bases. There are 17 residues in the CDR3. The germline V gene has CDR1 MNHEY and CDR2 SMNVEV (reference sequence). CDR3 nucleotides: TGTGCCAGCAGTTCCCTACGCGATGGGAGGGCCTTTCCCGAGCAGTACTTC. This codes for CASSSLRDGRAFPEQYF.

This clonotype has at least ten counts. V is TRBV20-1 and J is TRBJ2-5; no definite D call. Germline V lookup: CDR1 DFQATT, CDR2 SNEGSKA (reference sequence). This CDR3 contains 13 residues. V dropped 2 bases and J dropped 4 bases, with 11 bases sitting between them. The CDR3 nucleotides read TGCAGTGCTAGATTTAGGTTGGGAGAGACCCAGTACTTC. Translating gives CSARFRLGETQYF.

This clonotype was detected only a few times. The chain links TRBV20-1 to TRBJ2-3; perhaps TRBD1 as D (5 bases). Germline CDR1 DFQATT, CDR2 SNEGSKA (reference sequence). The CDR3 loop spans 15 amino acids. Trimming stripped 6 bases from V and 5 bases from J, with 21 bases between. The CDR3 region is CSAPLLAGLEDTQYF. CDR3 DNA: TGCAGTGCCCCCCTTTTGGCAGGGTTGGAAGATACGCAGTATTTT.

Only a few counts were recorded for this clonotype. V usage is TRBV5-4 and J usage is TRBJ2-5; D tentatively fits TRBD1 or TRBD2 (5 bases each). CDR3 length: 15 amino acids. V lost 4 bases and J lost 5, with 18 bases in between. CDR1 and CDR2 (germline): SGHNT, YYREEE (reference sequence). The CDR3 region has the DNA TGTGCCAGCAGCGACTCCGGGACGCTGGGGGAGACCCAGTACTTC. Translating it yields CASSDSGTLGETQYF. The full variable domain, rest sourced from reference TRBV5-4 and TRBJ2-5, is ETGVTQSPTHLIKTRGQQVTLRCSSQSGHNTVSWYQQALGQGPQFIFQYYREEENGRGNFPPRFSGLQFPNYSSELNVNALELDDSALYLCASSDSGTLGETQYFGPGTRLLVL.

This clonotype showed up many times. The gene calls are TRBV20-1 and TRBJ2-7, with D unclear. The CDR3 covers 12 residues. Deletions cut 3 bases from V and 2 bases from J, with 8 bases between. Germline V gene lookup returns CDR1 DFQATT and CDR2 SNEGSKA (reference sequence). CDR3 bases: TGCAGTGCTAGGTCTCGAGCCTACGAGCAGTACTTC. It codes for CSARSRAYEQYF.

CDR3 nucleotide sequence: TGCAGTGCTTACTCTACCGGGACCTTACACTATGGCTACACCTTC. It codes for CSAYSTGTLHYGYTF. V usage is TRBV20-1 and J usage is TRBJ1-2; perhaps TRBD1 as D (5 bases). This CDR3 is 15 amino acids long. Trimming took off 5 bases at V and 3 bases at J, with 19 bases between the two ends. The germline CDR1 and CDR2 sequences are DFQATT and SNEGSKA (reference sequence).

This clonotype turned up a few times. V is TRBV28 and J is TRBJ2-5; D uncertain. The CDR3 totals 12 residues. CDR1 MDHEN and CDR2 SYDVKM come from the germline V gene. Trimming pared 6 bases from V and 2 bases from J, leaving 7 bases between. CDR3 sequence reads: CASRQGQETQYF. CDR3 DNA sequence: TGTGCCAGCAGACAAGGACAAGAGACCCAGTACTTC.

V usage is TRBV19 and J usage is TRBJ1-2, with 7 bases fitting TRBD1. Germline trimming cut 9 bases from V and 4 bases from J; bases unmatched to any gene: 5. CDR3 length: 12 residues. Germline-derived CDR1 and CDR2 are LNHDA and SQIVND (reference sequence). The CDR3: CASEGQTYGYTF. DNA of the CDR3: TGTGCCAGCGAGGGACAGACCTATGGCTACACCTTC.

This clonotype was recorded a few times. CDR3 DNA: TGCAGTGCTAGAGAAGGGACTAGCCTTAGGGGTGAGCAGTTCTTC. Its protein product is CSAREGTSLRGEQFF. This chain joins TRBV20-1 and TRBJ2-1, with 9 bases identical to TRBD2. Germline assignment: CDR1 DFQATT and CDR2 SNEGSKA (reference sequence). This CDR3 comprises 15 residues. After removal of 0 bases from V and 9 bases from J, the junction contained 9 bases not matched to a gene.

This clonotype was observed a few times. Possible read error: a much larger clone is one base away. The chain joins TRBV5-6 to TRBJ2-1; D call uncertain. V was clipped by 4 bases and J by 4 bases, with 3 bases between them. The CDR3 is made up of 11 amino acids. Germline V gene lookup returns CDR1 SGHDT and CDR2 YYEEEE. The CDR3 sequence: CASSKYNEQFF. The CDR3 DNA is TGTGCCAGCAGCAAATACAATGAGCAGTTCTTC.

The V and J genes are TRBV7-2 and TRBJ2-7, with 8 bases that match TRBD1. This CDR3 is 16 amino acids long. Per germline, CDR1 SGHTA and CDR2 FQGNSA. V shed 0 bases, J shed 0 bases, and the junction held 4 bases outside the gene matches. In DNA, the CDR3 is TGTGCCAGCAGCTTAGCCGGTACAGGGGGCTCCTACGAGCAGTACTTC. Protein sequence: CASSLAGTGGSYEQYF.

This clonotype was seen repeatedly, ten times or more. The chain recombines TRBV29-1 with TRBJ2-1; D perhaps matches TRBD2 (6 bases). Trimming left V 7 bases short and J 4 bases short, with 14 bases between. CDR1 and CDR2 (germline): SQVTM, ANQGSEA. The CDR3 sequence is 13 residues long. CDR3: CSAKGLAYNEQFF. CDR3 coding DNA: TGCAGCGCTAAGGGACTTGCTTACAATGAGCAGTTCTTC.

This clonotype has a handful of counts. This rearrangement joins TRBV5-4 to TRBJ2-5; 7 bases line up with TRBD2. This CDR3 has 15 residues. Losses at the gene ends were 4 bases for V and 2 bases for J; bases not matched to a gene: 8. CDR1 and CDR2 from the germline V gene are SGHNT and YYREEE (reference sequence). CDR3 amino acids: CASSPAEGGQETQYF. CDR3 DNA: TGTGCCAGCAGCCCGGCAGAGGGAGGGCAAGAGACCCAGTACTTC.

This clonotype appeared many times. The V and J genes are TRBV20-1 and TRBJ2-1; D is ambiguous. Germline CDR1 DFQATT, CDR2 SNEGSKA (reference sequence). This CDR3 has 12 residues. The V end was cut by 6 bases, the J end by 2 bases, with 8 bases between. CDR3 DNA: TGCAGTGCCCCCCGGACCTACAATGAGCAGTTCTTC. It is translated as CSAPRTYNEQFF.

The table lists this clonotype with many counts. The chain uses TRBV4-2 and TRBJ2-1; the match to TRBD2 covers 12 bases. The J segment lost 6 bases and the V segment lost 1 base, leaving 13 bases of the junction unmatched. Germline lookup yields CDR1 LGHNA and CDR2 YNFKEQ. The CDR3 sequence is 19 residues long. CDR3 residues: CASSQVALAGGVRVNEQFF. CDR3 nucleotides: TGTGCCAGCAGCCAAGTGGCCCTAGCGGGAGGGGTACGGGTCAATGAGCAGTTCTTC.

The chain employs TRBV7-2 and TRBJ2-7; TRBD1 matches 10 bases. The CDR3 runs to 16 residues. The germline CDR1 and CDR2 sequences are SGHTA and FQGNSA. V was pared by 5 bases and J by 2 bases, with 9 bases of the junction left unmatched. This CDR3 reads CASSATPGQGTYEQYF. The CDR3 DNA sequence: TGTGCCAGCAGCGCAACTCCGGGACAGGGGACCTACGAGCAGTACTTC. The entire variable domain, with the rest obtained from reference TRBV7-2 and TRBJ2-7, is as follows: GAGVSQSPSNKVTEKGKDVELRCDPISGHTALYWYRQSLGQGLEFLIYFQGNSAPDKSGLPSDRFSAERTGGSVSTLTIQRTQQEDSAVYLCASSATPGQGTYEQYFGPGTRLTVT.

This clonotype was observed a handful of times. V gene TRBV5-1 combines with J gene TRBJ1-2, with D hard to call. Germline CDR1 SGHRS, CDR2 YFSETQ. V lost 4 bases to trimming and J lost 2 bases, with 9 bases between them. The CDR3 has 13 amino acids. The CDR3 region has the DNA TGCGCCAGCAGCATCGACTCAAACTATGGCTACACCTTC. Its protein product is CASSIDSNYGYTF. Looking up the rest from reference TRBV5-1 and TRBJ1-2 gives the full variable domain: KAGVTQTPRYLIKTRGQQVTLSCSPISGHRSVSWYQQTPGQGLQFLFEYFSETQRNKGNFPGRFSGRQFSNSRSEMNVSTLELGDSALYLCASSIDSNYGYTFGSGTRLTVV.